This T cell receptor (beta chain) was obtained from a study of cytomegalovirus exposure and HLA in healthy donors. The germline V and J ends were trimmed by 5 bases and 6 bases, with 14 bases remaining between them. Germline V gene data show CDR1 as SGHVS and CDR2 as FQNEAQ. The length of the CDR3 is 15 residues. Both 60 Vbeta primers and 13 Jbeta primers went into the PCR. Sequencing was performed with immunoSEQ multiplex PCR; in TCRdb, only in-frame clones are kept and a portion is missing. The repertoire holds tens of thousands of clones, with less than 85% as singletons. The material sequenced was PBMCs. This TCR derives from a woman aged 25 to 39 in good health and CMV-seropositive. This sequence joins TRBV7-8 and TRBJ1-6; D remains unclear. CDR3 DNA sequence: TGTGCCAGCAGCCCGACGAGGGCGCCTAATTCACCCCTCCACTTT. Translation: CASSPTRAPNSPLHF.